The 25 T cell receptor beta chains presented below share a single source sample, sequenced in a study of spatial heterogeneity in lung cancer. TCRdb reprocessed the 5' RACE reads via MiXCR and lists one record per CDR3 protein. This sample yields tens of thousands of distinct CDR3 sequences, of which roughly 6.7% are seen a single time; 10% to 13% belongs to the top ten. General observations from the study: Within tumors, counts of expanded alpha and beta TCRs tracked tumor mutation counts.

Described time point: sample taken at primary tumor resection. No antigen is known for these receptors. Here the sequenced sample was lung tumor tissue, taken at surgery. These receptors were obtained from a male donor with early-stage non-small cell lung cancer.

As regards this clonotype: This may arise from a read error, as a much more abundant clone is one base away. The chain joins TRBV10-3 to TRBJ1-5; TRBD1 is a possible D gene (6 bases). The CDR3 covers 14 residues. V lost 6 bases and J 1 base, leaving 10 bases between the germline ends. CDR1 is ENHRY, CDR2 SYGVKD, per germline. CDR3 residues: CAIREGVSNQPQHF. In DNA, the CDR3 is TGTGCCATCAGAGAGGGGGTGAGCAATCAGCCCCAGCATTTT.

This clonotype was seen repeatedly, ten times or more. This CDR3 reads CAWSTGLAARGTQYF. The CDR3 coding sequence is TGTGCCTGGAGCACAGGACTAGCCGCCAGGGGTACGCAGTATTTT. The chain recombines TRBV30 with TRBJ2-3, with 8 bases lining up with TRBD2. The V gene's germline CDR1 is GTSNPN and CDR2 SVGIG (reference sequence). V lost 3 bases and J lost 8; bases outside the gene matches: 13. There are 15 residues in the CDR3.

In this sample, this clonotype turned up many times. The V call is TRBV7-8, the J call TRBJ2-3, with TRBD2 matching over 13 bases. Per germline, CDR1 SGHVS and CDR2 FQNEAQ. CDR3 length: 14 residues. Losses at the gene ends were 1 base for V and 11 bases for J; bases not matched to a gene: 3. The CDR3 DNA reads TGTGCCAGCAGCTTAGGGACTAGCGGGGGTGGGCAGTATTTT. Translation: CASSLGTSGGGQYF.

The chain carries TRBV19 and TRBJ2-5; D is unclear. Germline V gene lookup returns CDR1 LNHDA and CDR2 SQIVND (reference sequence). V lost 5 bases and J 3 bases, leaving 10 bases between the germline ends. CDR3 length: 13 amino acids. The CDR3 region has the DNA TGTGCCAGTAGTCAGAGGATAGAAGAGACCCAGTACTTC. Protein product: CASSQRIEETQYF.

This clonotype has at least ten counts. This chain uses TRBV7-8 with TRBJ2-7; D is perhaps TRBD1 (6 bases). The length of the CDR3 is 14 residues. Trimming left V 5 bases short and J 6 bases short, with 17 bases between. Germline CDR1 is SGHVS and CDR2 is FQNEAQ. Written as DNA, the CDR3 is TGTGCCAGCAGCACCCGGACAGATCCCCTCGAGCAGTACTTC. This encodes CASSTRTDPLEQYF. The full variable domain, in which reference TRBV7-8 and TRBJ2-7 provide the parts outside the CDR3, is GAGVSQSPRYKVAKRGQDVALRCDPISGHVSLFWYQQALGQGPEFLTYFQNEAQLDKSGLPSDRFFAERPEGSVSTLKIQRTQQEDSAVYLCASSTRTDPLEQYFGPGTRLTVT.

Only one count was recorded for this clonotype. A much more abundant neighbour one base away suggests this may be a read error. The chain links TRBV27 to TRBJ1-5; D ambiguous. CDR3 size: 15 residues. Germline loops: CDR1 MNHEY, CDR2 SMNVEV (reference sequence). The CDR3 region has the DNA TGTGCCAGCAAGCTTGATCAGGCGAGCAATCAGTCCCAGCATTTT. Translation: CASKLDQASNQSQHF.

This clonotype was counted at least ten times. The rearrangement links TRBV6-6 to TRBJ2-5; unclear D gene. The CDR3 is 12 amino acids. Germline assignment: CDR1 MNHNY and CDR2 SVGAGI (reference sequence). The V gene lost 0 bases and the J gene lost 4 bases, with 3 bases spanning the gap. This CDR3 is CASSYSRETQYF. The CDR3 DNA sequence: TGTGCCAGCAGTTACTCGAGAGAGACCCAGTACTTC.

This clonotype was detected many times. The chain couples TRBV7-3 to TRBJ2-2; 7 bases agree with TRBD1. The CDR3 length is 17 residues. The germline V gene has CDR1 SGHTA and CDR2 FQGTGA. V gave up 6 bases and J gave up 6 bases; unmatched junction bases: 16. The CDR3 region has the DNA TGTGCCAGCAGTCGCACCGGGACAGCCACGTTGGCCGGGGAGCTGTTTTTT. This codes for CASSRTGTATLAGELFF.

This clonotype was observed many times. V and J are TRBV11-2 and TRBJ1-4, with TRBD1 as a possible D gene (5 bases). V was trimmed by 3 bases and J by 4 bases, leaving 12 bases between them. This CDR3 is built from 15 residues. Germline-derived CDR1 and CDR2 are SGHAT and FQNNGV. The CDR3 protein is CASSFRQSFNEKLFF. CDR3 sequence (DNA): TGTGCCAGCAGCTTCCGACAGTCCTTTAATGAAAAACTGTTTTTT.

This clonotype has ten or more counts. The J gene is TRBJ1-2, the V gene TRBV28, with D perhaps matching TRBD1 (5 bases). The germline gives CDR1 MDHEN, CDR2 SYDVKM. This CDR3 spans 10 amino acids. CDR3 DNA sequence: TGTGCGACAGCCCGTTATGGCTACACCTTC. This encodes CATARYGYTF.

This clonotype has at least ten counts. The genes are TRBV29-1 and TRBJ2-2; unclear D gene. The CDR3 loop spans 14 amino acids. Germline CDR1 is SQVTM and CDR2 is ANQGSEA. Trimming stripped 4 bases from V and 1 base from J, with 10 bases between. This CDR3 reads CSVASPVNTGELFF. DNA for the CDR3: TGCAGCGTTGCTTCGCCGGTGAACACCGGGGAGCTGTTTTTT.

This clonotype was seen repeatedly, ten times or more. The rearrangement links TRBV29-1 to TRBJ2-3; 8 bases map to TRBD2. V lost 8 bases and J lost 2; bases outside the gene matches: 9. Looked up from germline, CDR1 is SQVTM and CDR2 is ANQGSEA. CDR3 length: 14 amino acids. CDR3 in amino acids: CSQKSGGYTDTQYF. CDR3 nucleotide sequence: TGCAGCCAGAAGAGCGGGGGCTACACAGATACGCAGTATTTT.

By its share, this clonotype is medium-sized. The CDR3 sequence is CASSLGRLATNEKLFF. The CDR3 region has the DNA TGCGCCAGCAGCTTAGGGCGGCTAGCAACTAATGAAAAACTGTTTTTT. This chain uses TRBV5-1 with TRBJ1-4; D is uncertain. Germline values: CDR1 SGHRS, CDR2 YFSETQ. The CDR3 consists of 16 residues. V lost 2 bases, J lost 0 bases, and 11 bases lay in between.

This clonotype is a singleton in its sample. The chain couples TRBV12-2 to TRBJ2-1; TRBD1 is the table's D call and was not checked against the DNA. TRBV12-2 corresponds to a pseudogene. CDR3 length equals 15 residues. The DNA for the CDR3 is TGTGCAAGTCGCTTAGCCCCTGACAGCTACAATGAGCAGTTCTTC. It is translated as CASRLAPDSYNEQFF.

This clonotype was counted only a few times. This chain connects TRBV5-1 to TRBJ2-1; 8 bases map to TRBD1. The ends lost 1 base at V and 6 bases at J; junction bases unmatched: 3. Germline-derived CDR1 and CDR2 are SGHRS and YFSETQ. The CDR3 spans 14 residues. The CDR3 bases are TGCGCCAGCAGCTTGCAAACAGGGGGCAATGAGCAGTTCTTC. This encodes CASSLQTGGNEQFF. Complete variable domain (other parts from reference TRBV5-1 and TRBJ2-1): KAGVTQTPRYLIKTRGQQVTLSCSPISGHRSVSWYQQTPGQGLQFLFEYFSETQRNKGNFPGRFSGRQFSNSRSEMNVSTLELGDSALYLCASSLQTGGNEQFFGPGTRLTVL.

This clonotype has only a few counts. The V call is TRBV5-1, the J call TRBJ1-2, with no clear D. V lost 4 bases and J lost 3, with 19 bases in between. This CDR3 comprises 16 residues. Germline V lookup: CDR1 SGHRS, CDR2 YFSETQ. The DNA for the CDR3 is TGCGCCAGCAGCGATCCCCCCGGGGAAGATGACTATGGCTACACCTTC. It yields the protein CASSDPPGEDDYGYTF.

This clonotype is labeled medium-sized. The rearrangement links TRBV10-3 to TRBJ2-5; possibly TRBD2 for D (6 bases). Trimming left V 10 bases short and J 1 base short, with 16 bases between. The CDR3 covers 14 residues. Germline-derived CDR1 and CDR2 are ENHRY and SYGVKD. Here the CDR3 DNA reads TGTGCCACCGCGGACGGGAGCGCCCAAGAGACCCAGTACTTC. This translates into CATADGSAQETQYF.

This sequence joins TRBV4-3 and TRBJ2-2, with D unresolved. Per germline, CDR1 LGHNA and CDR2 YSLEER. CDR3 length equals 14 residues. The ends were cut back, 0 bases at V and 8 bases at J, with 10 bases in the middle. In nucleotides, the CDR3 is TGCGCCAGCAGCCAAGAGCAGGTCGCGGGGGAGCTGTTTTTT. Encoded protein: CASSQEQVAGELFF.

This clonotype has ten or more counts. This sequence joins TRBV12-3 or TRBV12-4 and TRBJ2-1, with D hard to call. V dropped 2 bases and J dropped 6 bases, with 5 bases sitting between them. The CDR3 sequence is 12 residues long. The CDR3 DNA reads TGTGCCAGCAGTTTATTCGGCAATGAGCAGTTCTTC. It yields the protein CASSLFGNEQFF.

This clonotype was found many times. The genes are TRBV6-2 or TRBV6-3 and TRBJ2-3; D may match TRBD1 or TRBD2 (6 bases each). CDR3 length: 16 amino acids. Germline V gives CDR1 MNHEY, CDR2 SVGEGT. V was shortened by 0 bases and J by 2 bases, with 12 bases between the two germline ends. This CDR3 reads CASSYSTGALTDTQYF. CDR3 nucleotides: TGTGCCAGCAGTTACTCGACGGGGGCCCTCACAGATACGCAGTATTTT.

By share, this clonotype counts as medium-sized. The genes are TRBV20-1 and TRBJ1-5; 9 bases are shared with TRBD1. J was trimmed by 6 bases and V by 3 bases; bases with no gene match: 12. CDR3 length equals 16 residues. Germline assignment: CDR1 DFQATT and CDR2 SNEGSKA (reference sequence). CDR3 amino acids: CSASGDRVSFAQPQHF. In nucleotides, the CDR3 is TGCAGTGCTAGTGGGGACAGGGTTAGTTTTGCTCAGCCCCAGCATTTT.

The chain employs TRBV5-1 and TRBJ1-1, with TRBD1 matching 9 bases. CDR1 is SGHRS, CDR2 YFSETQ, per germline. J gave up 7 bases and V 0 bases, and 1 base lay outside the gene matches. This CDR3 comprises 13 residues. The CDR3 loop reads CASSLGDRDEAFF. As DNA, the CDR3 is TGCGCCAGCAGCTTGGGGGACAGGGATGAAGCTTTCTTT.

V is TRBV20-1 and J is TRBJ1-4; possibly TRBD1 for D (6 bases). Germline V CDR1 and CDR2: DFQATT, SNEGSKA (reference sequence). V was shortened by 3 bases and J by 10 bases, with 24 bases between the two germline ends. CDR3 length: 16 residues. CDR3 in amino acids: CSAREGGQREVGKLFF. As DNA, the CDR3 is TGCAGTGCTAGGGAGGGCGGACAGCGGGAGGTCGGAAAACTGTTTTTT.

With regard to this clonotype: A much larger clonotype is one base distant, so this may be a read error. The chain has TRBV7-9 and TRBJ2-1; D gene ambiguous. The germline gives CDR1 SEHNR, CDR2 FQNEAQ (reference sequence). V was clipped by 7 bases and J by 8 bases, with 15 bases between them. The CDR3 contains 13 residues. The CDR3 loop is CASIARHTDEQFF. The CDR3 DNA reads TGTGCCAGCATCGCTAGACATACAGATGAGCAGTTCTTC.

This clonotype was counted many times. The chain carries TRBV2 and TRBJ2-7, with D perhaps matching TRBD1 (6 bases). Germline assignment: CDR1 SNHLY and CDR2 FYNNEI. The CDR3 covers 13 residues. The V end was cut by 6 bases, the J end by 2 bases, with 11 bases between. In nucleotides, the CDR3 is TGTGCCAGCAGGACAGGATGGACCTACGAGCAGTACTTC. It translates to CASRTGWTYEQYF. The full variable domain, in which reference TRBV2 and TRBJ2-7 provide the parts outside the CDR3, is EPEVTQTPSHQVTQMGQEVILRCVPISNHLYFYWYRQILGQKVEFLVSFYNNEISEKSEIFDDQFSVERPDGSNFTLKIRSTKLEDSAMYFCASRTGWTYEQYFGPGTRLTVT.